What follows is one T cell receptor (beta chain) and its context. Assay: immunoSEQ multiplex PCR; the TCRdb copy retains only in-frame clones and omits some. The sample comprises about 15,000 clones, approximately 84% of which are singletons, and around a sixth rests with the top ten. Trimming pared 6 bases from V and 2 bases from J, leaving 8 bases between. CDR1 is SGHAT, CDR2 FQNNGV, per germline. The CDR3 sequence is 12 residues long. The sample belongs to a study of somatic mutations in cytotoxic T cells in rheumatoid arthritis. The rearrangement links TRBV11-2 to TRBJ2-7; D unresolved. This receptor was obtained from an adult with rheumatoid arthritis. The sequenced sample consisted of CD8+ T cells sorted from blood. CDR3 coding DNA: TGTGCCAGCAGGTTTGGGACCTACGAGCAGTACTTC. It encodes CASRFGTYEQYF.